This T cell receptor (beta chain) was profiled in a study of PD-1 blockade in mismatch repair-deficient tumors. TCRdb's copy holds only in-frame clones and misses some; the assay was immunoSEQ multiplex PCR. In the table there are 56,000 or so clones, 81% of which are singletons. The CDR3 is made up of 13 amino acids. Germline-derived CDR1 and CDR2 are SGDLS and YYNGEE. V shed 3 bases and J shed 5 bases, with 10 bases lying between them. The sequence was collected from an adult with mismatch repair-deficient cancer. The material sequenced was peripheral blood, taken roughly 21 weeks after starting pembrolizumab. The V and J genes are TRBV9 and TRBJ2-3; possible D gene TRBD2, 6 bases. The CDR3, as DNA: TGTGCCAGCAGCGCCGGAGGGGAAGATACGCAGTATTTT. Its translation is CASSAGGEDTQYF.